The 8 T cell receptor beta chains below come from one sample, sequenced in a study of regulatory T cells in long-lasting Graves disease. Time point specified: newly diagnosed GD, antithyroid drugs for less than 3 months. Making the TCR library involved RNA that had been extracted from PBMCs. Combining iRepertoire HTBI primers with Arm-PCR of CDR3 regions, the authors built TCR beta libraries. TCRdb reprocessed the multiplex PCR reads with MiXCR, giving one entry per CDR3 protein. Of 400,000 to 550,000 distinct CDR3 sequences detected, about a sixth appear once; the ten largest clones hold about 25%. This sample was also put to use in a study of T cells in Graves' hyperthyroidism and ophthalmopathy.

Material: peripheral blood mononuclear cells (PBMCs), obtained at new diagnosis, from a patient treated with antithyroid drugs. Receptors originate from a woman between 18 and 30 years old with Graves disease.

This clonotype was detected only a few times. The CDR3 region has the DNA TGTGCCAGCAGTTTATGGGGGGGGGACAGCTTTTTT. Its translation: CASSLWGGDSFF. The chain recombines TRBV2 with TRBJ1-4; 7 bases line up with TRBD1. V gave up 5 bases and J gave up 17 bases; unmatched junction bases: 11. The CDR3 has 12 residues. CDR1 is SNHLY, CDR2 FYNNEI, per germline. Full variable domain (missing parts from reference TRBV2 and TRBJ1-4): EPEVTQTPSHQVTQMGQEVILRCVPISNHLYFYWYRQILGQKVEFLVSFYNNEISEKSEIFDDQFSVERPDGSNFTLKIRSTKLEDSAMYFCASSLWGGDSFFGSGTQLSVL.

This clonotype was detected only a few times. This chain uses TRBV4-2 with TRBJ2-2; 14 nucleotides align to TRBD2. Germline trimming cut 4 bases from V and 0 bases from J; bases unmatched to any gene: 10. CDR3 length equals 20 residues. Germline loops: CDR1 LGHNA, CDR2 YNFKEQ. The CDR3, as DNA: TGTGCCAGCAGCCGAACGACTGGGACTAGCGGGAGCGCGAACACCGGGGAGCTGTTTTTT. As protein: CASSRTTGTSGSANTGELFF.

The sample holds many counts of this clonotype. This chain links TRBV6-2 or TRBV6-3 with TRBJ1-2, with unresolved D. V lost 5 bases to trimming and J lost 1 base, with 8 bases between them. The CDR3 is 13 amino acids. Germline V gene lookup returns CDR1 MNHEY and CDR2 SVGEGT. The CDR3 DNA reads TGTGCCAGCAGTGTCCAGGTTAACTATGGCTACACCTTC. The encoded protein is CASSVQVNYGYTF.

The sample holds a few counts of this clonotype. The chain has TRBV28 and TRBJ2-7; D uncertain. Trimming removed 5 bases from V and 2 bases from J, with 13 bases in between. CDR3 length: 14 amino acids. The germline V gene has CDR1 MDHEN and CDR2 SYDVKM. As DNA, the CDR3 is TGTGCCAGCAGTCCTATGACGGATCCCTACGAGCAGTACTTC. It specifies CASSPMTDPYEQYF.

The CDR3 loop is CASSETRTSGFSYEQYF. The DNA for the CDR3 is TGTGCCAGCAGTGAAACCCGGACTAGCGGATTTTCTTACGAGCAGTACTTC. The chain combines TRBV12-3 or TRBV12-4 with TRBJ2-7; 10 positions agree with TRBD2. J gave up 4 bases and V 5 bases, and 14 bases lay outside the gene matches. The CDR3 consists of 17 residues.

This clonotype was counted many times. V is TRBV30 and J is TRBJ2-5, with a weak D call TRBD1 (6 bases). The CDR3 loop spans 13 amino acids. With 2 bases removed from V and 1 base from J, the gap between germline ends came to 8 bases. Germline CDR1 and CDR2: GTSNPN and SVGIG (reference sequence). The DNA of the CDR3 is TGTGCCTGGAGTCCGGACAGCCAAGAGACCCAGTACTTC. Translating gives CAWSPDSQETQYF.

The genes are TRBV20-1 and TRBJ2-3; no firm D call. V was trimmed by 5 bases and J by 6 bases, leaving 12 bases between them. Germline CDR1 reads DFQATT; CDR2 reads SNEGSKA (reference sequence). The CDR3 is made up of 12 amino acids. The CDR3 here is CSAPRPLDTQYF. Here the CDR3 DNA reads TGCAGTGCTCCACGGCCCCTGGATACGCAGTATTTT.

There are a few counts of this clonotype. This chain joins TRBV4-3 and TRBJ2-3; D not resolved. Germline CDR1 is LGHNA and CDR2 is YSLEER. The V end lost 0 bases, the J end lost 6 bases, and 7 bases lay between the germline ends. CDR3 length: 13 amino acids. This chain's CDR3 is CASSQETRDTQYF. The CDR3 DNA follows: TGCGCCAGCAGCCAAGAGACCCGGGATACGCAGTATTTT.